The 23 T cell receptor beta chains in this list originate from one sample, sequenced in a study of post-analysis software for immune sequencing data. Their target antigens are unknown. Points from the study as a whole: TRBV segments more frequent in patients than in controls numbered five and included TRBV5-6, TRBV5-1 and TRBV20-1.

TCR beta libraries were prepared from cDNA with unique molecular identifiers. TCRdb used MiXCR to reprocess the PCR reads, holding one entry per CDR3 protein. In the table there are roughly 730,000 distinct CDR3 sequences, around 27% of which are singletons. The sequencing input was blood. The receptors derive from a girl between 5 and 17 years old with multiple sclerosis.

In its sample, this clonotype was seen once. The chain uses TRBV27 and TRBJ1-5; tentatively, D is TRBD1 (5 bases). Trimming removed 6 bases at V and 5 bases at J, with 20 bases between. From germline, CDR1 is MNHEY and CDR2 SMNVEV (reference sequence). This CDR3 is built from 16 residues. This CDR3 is CASSQHRTVGDQPQHF. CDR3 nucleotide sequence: TGTGCCAGCAGCCAACACAGGACGGTGGGCGATCAGCCCCAGCATTTT.

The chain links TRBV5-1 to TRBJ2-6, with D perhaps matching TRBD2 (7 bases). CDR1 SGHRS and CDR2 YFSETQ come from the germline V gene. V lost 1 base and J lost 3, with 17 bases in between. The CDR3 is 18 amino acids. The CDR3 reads CASSLYFGGRSGANVLTF. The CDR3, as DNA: TGCGCCAGCAGCTTGTATTTCGGGGGGCGAAGTGGGGCCAACGTCCTGACTTTC.

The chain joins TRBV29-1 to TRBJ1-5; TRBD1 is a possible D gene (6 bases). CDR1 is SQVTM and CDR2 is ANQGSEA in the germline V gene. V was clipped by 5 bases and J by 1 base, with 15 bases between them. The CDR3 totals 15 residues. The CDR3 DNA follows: TGCAGCGTTTCAGGGGTGAGGTTAAGCAATCAGCCCCAGCATTTT. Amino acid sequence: CSVSGVRLSNQPQHF.

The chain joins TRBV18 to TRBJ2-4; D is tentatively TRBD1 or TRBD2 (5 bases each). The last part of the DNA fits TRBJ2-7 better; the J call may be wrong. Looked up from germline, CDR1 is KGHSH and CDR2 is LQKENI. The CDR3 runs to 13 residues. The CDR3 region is CASSGSEGYEQYF. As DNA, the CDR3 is TGTGCCAGCTCAGGCTCAGAGGGGTACGAGCAGTACTTC.

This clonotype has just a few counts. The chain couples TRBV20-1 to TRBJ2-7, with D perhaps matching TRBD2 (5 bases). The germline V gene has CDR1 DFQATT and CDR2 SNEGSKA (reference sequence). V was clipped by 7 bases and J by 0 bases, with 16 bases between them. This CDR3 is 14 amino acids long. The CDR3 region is CSVNFGSSSYEQYF. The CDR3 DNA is TGCAGTGTAAATTTTGGGAGTAGCTCCTACGAGCAGTACTTC.

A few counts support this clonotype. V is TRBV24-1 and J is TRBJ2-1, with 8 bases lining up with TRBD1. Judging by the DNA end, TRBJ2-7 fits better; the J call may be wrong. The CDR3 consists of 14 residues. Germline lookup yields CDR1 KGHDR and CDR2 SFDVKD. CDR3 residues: CATSGTGWYNEQYF. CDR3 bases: TGTGCCACCAGTGGGACAGGGTGGTACAATGAGCAGTACTTC.

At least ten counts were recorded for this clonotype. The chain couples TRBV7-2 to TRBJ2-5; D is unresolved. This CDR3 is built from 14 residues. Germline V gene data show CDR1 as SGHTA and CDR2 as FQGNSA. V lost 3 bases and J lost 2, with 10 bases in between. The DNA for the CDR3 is TGTGCCAGCAGCTTTACCGGGCTACAAGAGACCCAGTACTTC. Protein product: CASSFTGLQETQYF. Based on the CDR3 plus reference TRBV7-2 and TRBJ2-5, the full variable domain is GAGVSQSPSNKVTEKGKDVELRCDPISGHTALYWYRQSLGQGLEFLIYFQGNSAPDKSGLPSDRFSAERTGGSVSTLTIQRTQQEDSAVYLCASSFTGLQETQYFGPGTRLLVL.

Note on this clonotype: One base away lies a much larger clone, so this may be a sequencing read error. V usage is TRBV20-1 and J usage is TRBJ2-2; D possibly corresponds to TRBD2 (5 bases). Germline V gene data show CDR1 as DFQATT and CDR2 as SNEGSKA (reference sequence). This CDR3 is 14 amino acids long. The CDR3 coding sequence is TGCAGTGCTAGATCCAGCGGAAACACCGGGGAGCGGTTTTTT. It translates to CSARSSGNTGERFF.

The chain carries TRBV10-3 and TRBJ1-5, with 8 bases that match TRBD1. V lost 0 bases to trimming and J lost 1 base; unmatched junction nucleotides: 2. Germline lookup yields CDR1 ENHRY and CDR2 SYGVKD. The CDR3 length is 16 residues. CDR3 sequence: CAISESWTGSNQPQHF. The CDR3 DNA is TGTGCCATCAGTGAGTCGTGGACAGGGAGCAATCAGCCCCAGCATTTT.

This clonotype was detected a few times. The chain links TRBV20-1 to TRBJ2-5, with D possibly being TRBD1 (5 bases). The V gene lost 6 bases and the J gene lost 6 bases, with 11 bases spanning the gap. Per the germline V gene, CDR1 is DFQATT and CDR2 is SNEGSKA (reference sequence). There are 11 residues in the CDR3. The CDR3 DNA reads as TGCAGTGCCCCTGGACAAAAGACCCAGTACTTC. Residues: CSAPGQKTQYF.

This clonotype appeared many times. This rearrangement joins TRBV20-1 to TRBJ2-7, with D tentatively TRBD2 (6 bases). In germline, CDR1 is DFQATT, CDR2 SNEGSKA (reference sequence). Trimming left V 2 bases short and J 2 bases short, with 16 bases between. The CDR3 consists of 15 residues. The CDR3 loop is CSARSPSGHPYEQYF. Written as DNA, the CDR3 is TGCAGTGCTAGAAGTCCCAGCGGGCACCCCTACGAGCAGTACTTC.

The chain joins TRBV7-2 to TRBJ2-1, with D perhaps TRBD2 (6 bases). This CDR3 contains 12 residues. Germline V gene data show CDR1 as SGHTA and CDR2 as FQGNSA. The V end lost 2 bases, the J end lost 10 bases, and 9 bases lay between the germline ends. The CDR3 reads CASSLPSDEQFF. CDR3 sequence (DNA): TGTGCCAGCAGCTTACCTAGCGACGAGCAGTTCTTC.

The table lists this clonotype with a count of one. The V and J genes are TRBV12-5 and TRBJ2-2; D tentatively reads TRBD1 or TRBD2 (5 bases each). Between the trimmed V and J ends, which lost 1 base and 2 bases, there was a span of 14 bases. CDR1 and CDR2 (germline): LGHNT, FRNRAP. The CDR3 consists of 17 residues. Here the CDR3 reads CASGLADRGANTGELFF. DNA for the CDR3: TGTGCTAGTGGTTTGGCTGACCGAGGGGCCAACACCGGGGAGCTGTTTTTT.

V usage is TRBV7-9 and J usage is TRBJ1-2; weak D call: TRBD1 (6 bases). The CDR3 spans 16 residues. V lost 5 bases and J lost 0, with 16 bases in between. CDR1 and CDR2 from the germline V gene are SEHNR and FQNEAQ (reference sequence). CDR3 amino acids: CASSPHTGPTNYGYTF. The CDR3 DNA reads TGTGCCAGCAGCCCACATACAGGGCCCACTAACTATGGCTACACCTTC.

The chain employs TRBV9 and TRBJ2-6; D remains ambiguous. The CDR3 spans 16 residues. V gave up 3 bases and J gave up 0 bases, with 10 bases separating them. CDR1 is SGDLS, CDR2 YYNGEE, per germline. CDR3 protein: CASSGQRHSGANVLTF. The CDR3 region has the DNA TGTGCCAGCAGCGGCCAGAGACACTCTGGGGCCAACGTCCTGACTTTC. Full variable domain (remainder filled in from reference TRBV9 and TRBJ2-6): DSGVTQTPKHLITATGQRVTLRCSPRSGDLSVYWYQQSLDQGLQFLIQYYNGEERAKGNILERFSAQQFPDLHSELNLSSLELGDSALYFCASSGQRHSGANVLTFGAGSRLTVL.

CDR3 coding DNA: TGCAGTGCTAGAGTACTCTTAAATGAGCAGTTCTTC. Its translation: CSARVLLNEQFF. The V call is TRBV20-1, the J call TRBJ2-1; D remains unclear. The CDR3 sequence is 12 residues long. The V end was cut by 1 base, the J end by 7 bases, with 8 bases between. The V gene's germline CDR1 is DFQATT and CDR2 SNEGSKA (reference sequence).

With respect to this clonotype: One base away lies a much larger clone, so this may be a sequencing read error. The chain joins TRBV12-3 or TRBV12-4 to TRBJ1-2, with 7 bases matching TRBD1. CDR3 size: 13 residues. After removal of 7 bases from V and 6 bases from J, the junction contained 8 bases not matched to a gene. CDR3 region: CASTRQGRDGYTF. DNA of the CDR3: TGTGCCAGCACCCGACAGGGTCGAGATGGCTACACCTTC.

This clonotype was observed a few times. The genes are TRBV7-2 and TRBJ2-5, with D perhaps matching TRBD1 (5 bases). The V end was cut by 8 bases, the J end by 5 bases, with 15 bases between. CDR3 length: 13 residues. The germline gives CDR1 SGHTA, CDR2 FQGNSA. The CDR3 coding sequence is TGTGCCAGCGGGGCCCGTACAGTGGAGACCCAGTACTTC. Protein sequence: CASGARTVETQYF.

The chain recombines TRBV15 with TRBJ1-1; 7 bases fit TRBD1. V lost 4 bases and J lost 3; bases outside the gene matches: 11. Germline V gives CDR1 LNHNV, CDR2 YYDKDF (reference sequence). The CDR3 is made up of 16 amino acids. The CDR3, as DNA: TGTGCCACCAGCAAAGGTACGGGAACAGGGGACACTGAAGCTTTCTTT. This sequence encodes CATSKGTGTGDTEAFF.

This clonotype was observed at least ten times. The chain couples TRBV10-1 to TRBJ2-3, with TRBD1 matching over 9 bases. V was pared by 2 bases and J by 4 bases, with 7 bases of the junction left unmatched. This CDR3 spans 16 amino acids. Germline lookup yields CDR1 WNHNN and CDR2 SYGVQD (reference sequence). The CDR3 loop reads CASSETGTGSPDTQYF. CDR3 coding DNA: TGCGCCAGCAGTGAGACCGGGACAGGGTCTCCAGATACGCAGTATTTT.

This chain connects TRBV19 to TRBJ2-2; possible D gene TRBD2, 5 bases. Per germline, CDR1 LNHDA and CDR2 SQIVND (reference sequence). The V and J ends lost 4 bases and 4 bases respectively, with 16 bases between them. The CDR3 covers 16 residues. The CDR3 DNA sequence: TGTGCCAGTAGTACCGGGATGACCTTCGGCACCGGGGAGCTGTTTTTT. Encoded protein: CASSTGMTFGTGELFF.

The CDR3: CASTHHPAGKGDYTF. The CDR3 DNA reads TGTGCCAGCACTCATCACCCGGCAGGGAAGGGAGACTACACCTTC. This sequence joins TRBV27 and TRBJ1-2, with TRBD1 as a possible D gene (5 bases). Germline V gene lookup returns CDR1 MNHEY and CDR2 SMNVEV (reference sequence). V lost 7 bases to trimming and J lost 10 bases, with 25 bases between them. The CDR3 loop spans 15 amino acids.

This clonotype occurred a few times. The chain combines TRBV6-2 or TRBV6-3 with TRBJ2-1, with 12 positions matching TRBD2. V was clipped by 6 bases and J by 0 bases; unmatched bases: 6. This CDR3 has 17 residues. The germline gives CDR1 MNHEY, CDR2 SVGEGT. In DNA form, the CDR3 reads TGTGCCAGCAGACGTACTAGCGGGGGGAGCTCCTACAATGAGCAGTTCTTC. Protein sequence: CASRRTSGGSSYNEQFF.